Listed here are 13 T cell receptor beta chains from one sample, sequenced in a study of blood T cell repertoires in COVID-19. Profiling relied on immunoSEQ multiplex PCR, and the TCRdb table lists in-frame clones only, not all of them. The data show about 130,000 clones, 79% seen once. Sequencing was done on a sample of peripheral blood. These receptors were taken from a woman in her sixties or seventies with COVID-19, enrolled during active disease.

The rearrangement uses TRBV7-3 and TRBJ1-6, with D hard to call. Germline V gene sequence: CDR1 SGHTA, CDR2 FQGTGA. This CDR3 region has 15 residues. Deletions cut 5 bases from V and 5 bases from J, with 13 bases between. This CDR3 reads CASSPWESDNSPLHF. The CDR3 coding sequence is TGTGCCAGCAGCCCTTGGGAGTCCGATAATTCACCCCTCCACTTT.

The CDR3 DNA sequence: TGTGCCAGCAGTCCTAGGACAGGGGGCGAGCAGTACTTC. Amino acid sequence: CASSPRTGGEQYF. The chain has TRBV27 and TRBJ2-7, with 10 bases aligning to TRBD1. This CDR3 region has 13 residues. The V and J ends lost 5 bases and 6 bases, in that order; junction bases with no gene match: 4. Germline V gives CDR1 MNHEY, CDR2 SMNVEV (reference sequence).

The chain carries TRBV5-1 and TRBJ2-1, with D possibly being TRBD2 (5 bases). This CDR3 contains 13 residues. V lost 4 bases, J lost 8 bases, and 13 bases lay in between. Germline assignment: CDR1 SGHRS and CDR2 YFSETQ. In DNA, the CDR3 is TGCGCCAGCAGCCCCCTTGATAGCGATGAGCAGTTCTTC. Its translation is CASSPLDSDEQFF.

There are many counts of this clone. The V call is TRBV12-3 or TRBV12-4, the J call TRBJ2-7, with 8 positions matching TRBD1. With V trimmed by 1 base and J by 9 bases, 2 bases remained unmatched. The CDR3 consists of 12 residues. The CDR3 protein is CASSLDRGTQYF. CDR3 DNA: TGTGCCAGCAGTTTAGACAGGGGGACGCAGTACTTC.

This clone was counted only a few times. The chain employs TRBV7-9 and TRBJ1-2, with 8 bases fitting TRBD1. This CDR3 contains 15 residues. Germline trimming cut 5 bases from V and 4 bases from J; bases unmatched to any gene: 9. Germline lookup yields CDR1 SEHNR and CDR2 FQNEAQ (reference sequence). In nucleotides, the CDR3 is TGTGCCAGCAGCCGAGGGGCAGGGGGCCCCTATGGCTACACCTTC. Encoded protein: CASSRGAGGPYGYTF.

Only one count was recorded for this clone. The chain joins TRBV6-5 to TRBJ2-5; weak D call: TRBD1 (6 bases). Germline values: CDR1 MNHEY, CDR2 SVGAGI. V gave up 5 bases and J gave up 1 base, with 14 bases separating them. CDR3 length equals 15 residues. For the CDR3, the DNA is TGTGCCAGCAGTCTGTTACAGGGAGCCCAAGAGACCCAGTACTTC. Protein: CASSLLQGAQETQYF.

This chain uses TRBV19 with TRBJ2-1; 7 nucleotides align to TRBD1. This CDR3 has 16 amino acids. Germline CDR1 and CDR2: LNHDA and SQIVND (reference sequence). V was pared by 9 bases and J by 0 bases, with 11 bases of the junction left unmatched. The CDR3 nucleotides read TGTGCCAGCCACCCCAGAACAGGGGACTCCTACAATGAGCAGTTCTTC. This translates into CASHPRTGDSYNEQFF.

V gene TRBV29-1 combines with J gene TRBJ1-2; the D is unclear. The CDR3 sequence is 13 residues long. V gave up 7 bases and J gave up 4 bases, with 16 bases separating them. The germline V gene has CDR1 SQVTM and CDR2 ANQGSEA. The CDR3 sequence: CSAGVNPGYGYTF. CDR3 bases: TGCAGCGCCGGGGTGAATCCGGGCTATGGCTACACCTTC.

This chain connects TRBV27 to TRBJ2-1; possible D gene TRBD1, 6 bases. V lost 5 bases and J 0 bases, leaving 14 bases between the germline ends. This CDR3 region has 16 residues. Germline V gene lookup returns CDR1 MNHEY and CDR2 SMNVEV (reference sequence). The CDR3 loop is CASSRSGVPSYNEQFF. CDR3 coding DNA: TGTGCCAGCAGTCGCTCAGGGGTTCCCTCCTACAATGAGCAGTTCTTC.

The gene calls are TRBV5-1 and TRBJ2-2, with 7 nucleotides matching TRBD1. J lost 8 bases, V lost 0 bases, and 4 bases had no gene match. CDR1 and CDR2 (germline): SGHRS, YFSETQ. The CDR3 covers 14 residues. The CDR3 DNA reads TGCGCCAGCAGCTTGGGACAGGGCCAGGGGGAGCTGTTTTTT. Residues: CASSLGQGQGELFF.

The chain joins TRBV30 to TRBJ1-6; D ambiguous. Germline loops: CDR1 GTSNPN, CDR2 SVGIG (reference sequence). Trimming removed 0 bases from V and 6 bases from J, with 12 bases in between. The CDR3 runs 15 residues. As DNA, the CDR3 is TGTGCCTGGAGTGTAAATCGCCAGGCTAATTCACCCCTCCACTTT. It is translated as CAWSVNRQANSPLHF.

The chain uses TRBV3-1 (or the pseudogene TRBV3-2) and TRBJ2-7; 7 bases are a match to TRBD1. The CDR3 spans 14 residues. Per the germline V gene, CDR1 is LGHDT and CDR2 is YNNKEL (reference sequence). V was pared by 5 bases and J by 1 base, with 5 bases of the junction left unmatched. DNA for the CDR3: TGTGCCAGCAGCGGGGCGACAGGGTCCTACGAGCAGTACTTC. Translated, it gives CASSGATGSYEQYF.

The table lists this clone with a count of one. The chain employs TRBV6-6 and TRBJ2-3; D possibly corresponds to TRBD1 (6 bases). Germline lookup yields CDR1 MNHNY and CDR2 SVGAGI (reference sequence). The CDR3 runs 15 residues. The germline V and J ends were trimmed by 3 bases and 2 bases, with 12 bases remaining between them. The CDR3 reads CASSYRRTATDTQYF. The CDR3 DNA reads as TGTGCCAGCAGTTATCGGCGGACAGCCACAGATACGCAGTATTTT.